This T cell receptor (beta chain) was observed in a study of T-cell reconstitution after alpha-beta-depleted transplantation in children. The CDR3 is 23 amino acids. The J segment lost 0 bases and the V segment lost 2 bases, leaving 25 bases of the junction unmatched. The library targeted TCRbeta and was prepared with unique molecular identifiers. TCRdb itself ran the PCR reads through MiXCR, one entry per CDR3 protein. This sample carries 44,000 or so distinct CDR3 sequences, around 9% of them seen once, and the ten largest clones take 27%. Whole-study findings and limits: After one year, T-cell counts and TCRbeta diversity mostly came from new T cells.

This clonotype occurred many times. Its specificity is unknown. The chain recombines TRBV6-7 with TRBJ2-4; 7 positions match TRBD2. TRBV6-7 is reported as an ORF; its role is uncertain. Here the sequenced sample was PBMCs, mostly from graft donor cells, taken 60 days after TCRalphabeta/CD19-depleted stem cell transplant. The source of this sequence is a male patient between 2 and 9 years old who had a stem cell transplant for chronic granulomatous disease, so the T cells may come from the graft donor. CDR3: CASSYPVSGTGGTGSLAKNIQYF. The DNA for the CDR3 is TGTGCCAGCAGTTACCCGGTGTCGGGCACGGGGGGAACGGGATCTCTAGCCAAAAACATTCAGTACTTC.